This is a list of T cell receptor beta chains from one sample in a study of cytomegalovirus exposure and HLA in healthy donors. TCRdb keeps only in-frame clones here, not all; method: immunoSEQ multiplex PCR. The sample gives 200,000 or so clones, approximately 80% of which show up once; around 1.4% is in the top ten. The sequenced material came from PBMCs. The receptor source for this set is a girl between 10 and 17 years old in good health and CMV-seronegative. Both conserved end residues are part of each CDR3. D genes are given only for firm matches. Expanded clones are given a class, and other clones once, few, many or no size at all.

cdr3_nt cdr3_aa d_call clone_size j_call v_call
TGTGCCAGCAGTGAATTCCCCGGGACACCTAACTATGGCTACACCTTC CASSEFPGTPNYGYTF - few TRBJ1-2 TRBV6-1
TGTGCCAGCAGTCTGGCGAGGAGCTCCTACGAGCAGTACTTC CASSLARSSYEQYF - - TRBJ2-7 TRBV6-5
TGTGCCAGCAGCCCTGTTCGGGGGGACAACGGAGAGACCCAGTACTTC CASSPVRGDNGETQYF - - TRBJ2-5 TRBV4-2
TGTGCCAGCAGTATCCGGACAGGGGGGGTTGGTGAGCAGTTCTTC CASSIRTGGVGEQFF TRBD1 once TRBJ2-1 TRBV6-1
TGCGCCAGCAGCCAATTTTCGGCCACAGGGAACACCGGGGAGCTGTTTTTT CASSQFSATGNTGELFF - - TRBJ2-2 TRBV4-3
TGTGCCAGCAGTGCGGGACAGGGGGCACTTCGGGACACCTTC CASSAGQGALRDTF TRBD1 - TRBJ1-2 TRBV28
TGTGCCAGCAGCCTCGGACGGACTTCCTACGAGCAGTACTTC CASSLGRTSYEQYF - - TRBJ2-7 TRBV11-1
TGCAGCGTTGAGACAGGACCGAATGAAAAACTGTTTTTT CSVETGPNEKLFF - - TRBJ1-4 TRBV29-1
TGTGCCAGTAGTACGAGTCGTAATCAGCCCCAGCATTTT CASSTSRNQPQHF - few TRBJ1-5 TRBV19
TGCGCCAGCAGCTTGAAGACTTTACAGTTCTTC CASSLKTLQFF - - TRBJ2-1 TRBV5-1
TGTGCCAGCTCACTAAATAGGACCGGACTGGCCGTCTATGGCTACACCTTC CASSLNRTGLAVYGYTF - - TRBJ1-2 TRBV18
TGTGCCAGCAGCGTCTCGAGGGACACTGAAGCTTTCTTT CASSVSRDTEAFF - - TRBJ1-1 TRBV9
TGTGCCAGCAGTTCACAGCTGAACACTGAAGCTTTCTTT CASSSQLNTEAFF - - TRBJ1-1 TRBV6-4
TGCGCCAGCAGCTTCGTCGGAGGAACGTATGAAGCTTTCTTT CASSFVGGTYEAFF - few TRBJ1-1 TRBV5-1
TGTGCCAGCAGCTTAAATCGTTGGGGACAGGCCGAGGGTGAAGCTTTCTTT CASSLNRWGQAEGEAFF TRBD1 - TRBJ1-1 TRBV7-2
TGTGCCAGCAGTGTAGGCGGAGTCTACGAGCAGTACTTC CASSVGGVYEQYF - - TRBJ2-7 TRBV6-4
TGTGCCAGCAGCTACCGGACAACAACTACTGAAGCTTTCTTT CASSYRTTTTEAFF - few TRBJ1-1 TRBV7-2
TGTGCCAGCAGCTTCGGACAGGGTAACGAAAAACTGTTTTTT CASSFGQGNEKLFF TRBD1 - TRBJ1-4 TRBV13
TGTGCCAGCAGCTTGGGTCAGGAGGCAGATACGCAGTATTTT CASSLGQEADTQYF - - TRBJ2-3 TRBV11-2
TGTGCCAGCAGCATCTGGGGGGAAGAGACCCAGTACTTC CASSIWGEETQYF - - TRBJ2-5 TRBV7-3
TGTGCCACCAGCAGACAAAGATCAACCGGTGGCTACACCTTC CATSRQRSTGGYTF - - TRBJ1-2 TRBV15
TGTGCCAGCAGCTCGGGACAGGGGGTGGGGTTCGATGGCTACACCTTC CASSSGQGVGFDGYTF TRBD1 - TRBJ1-2 TRBV9
TGTGCCACCGGGCGGGGGGGAGTGAGCAATGAGCAGTTCTTC CATGRGGVSNEQFF TRBD2 - TRBJ2-1 TRBV9
TGTGCCAGCTCAGCGGGGGGGACCTACAATGAGCAGTTCTTC CASSAGGTYNEQFF TRBD2 - TRBJ2-1 TRBV6-4
TGTGCCACCAGCAGGGACAGGGCGTCCAATGAGCAGTTCTTC CATSRDRASNEQFF TRBD1 - TRBJ2-1 TRBV15
TGTGCCAGCAGCCCAGGCAATCAGCCCCAGCATTTT CASSPGNQPQHF - - TRBJ1-5 TRBV27
TGTGCCTGGAGTTCTCGGAACACCGGGGAGCTGTTTTTT CAWSSRNTGELFF - - TRBJ2-2 TRBV30
TGTGCCAGCAGCAACCCTCGGGCTAGCGATGAGTTCTTC CASSNPRASDEFF - - TRBJ2-1 TRBV7-3
TGCGCCAGCAGCCAAGCCAATCCAACGGGACTAGCGTACACCCAGAAGTACTTC CASSQANPTGLAYTQKYF TRBD2 once TRBJ2-5 TRBV4-1
TGTGCCAGCAGTTTGATGCGGGGGAGACTGGGGAATACGCAGTATTTT CASSLMRGRLGNTQYF TRBD2 - TRBJ2-3 TRBV27
TGTGCCAGCAGTTCGGGACAGGTTTACGAGCAGTACTTC CASSSGQVYEQYF TRBD1 - TRBJ2-7 TRBV7-2
TGTGCCAGCAGTGAAGGGGCGCTGAACACTGAAGCTTTCTTT CASSEGALNTEAFF - - TRBJ1-1 TRBV2
TGCGCCAGCAGTGAAGGGGAGGGGGTTAGAGCTTTCTTT CASSEGEGVRAFF - - TRBJ1-1 TRBV10-2
TGTGCCAGCAGCTTCAACAGGGGTAATGAGCAGTTCTTC CASSFNRGNEQFF TRBD1 - TRBJ2-1 TRBV7-8
TGCGCCAGCAGCTTAGGACAGGGGAGATCTGGGGAGCAGTACTTC CASSLGQGRSGEQYF TRBD1 - TRBJ2-7 TRBV5-1
TGTGCCAGCAGCCCCCTCGGGAAGGGCGACTATGGCTACACCTTC CASSPLGKGDYGYTF - - TRBJ1-2 TRBV7-3
TGTGCCAGCAGTGTCGTAGCCGGCCAGTCCGAGGGAAAACTGTTTTTT CASSVVAGQSEGKLFF - few TRBJ1-4 TRBV6-4
TGTGCCAGTAGTATAGTCGAGAGAGTCTATGGCTACACCTTC CASSIVERVYGYTF - - TRBJ1-2 TRBV19
TGTGCCAGCAGTAGAGGCGTAGTGTCGGGAGGCTACGAGCAGTACTTC CASSRGVVSGGYEQYF TRBD2 - TRBJ2-7 TRBV27
TGTGCCAGCAGCAGGACATCGGGACAGGGTGCCTACGAGCAGTACTTC CASSRTSGQGAYEQYF TRBD1 - TRBJ2-7 TRBV5-4
TGTGCCAGTTGCATAACTCTCTCTGGAAACACCATATATTTT CASCITLSGNTIYF - - TRBJ1-3 TRBV9